These 10 T cell receptor beta chains came from one sample sequenced in a study of shared clonotypes between healthy human individuals. Profiled with immunoSEQ multiplex PCR; TCRdb holds only in-frame clones, not every one. The table records 180,000 or so clones, roughly 93% of them present only once. Sequencing input: naive CD4+ T cells sorted from blood. Subset defined: CD45RA+ positively selected. The receptor source for this set is a woman aged 25 to 39 in good health.

This chain joins TRBV28 and TRBJ2-1; 11 positions agree with TRBD2. V trimming: 7 bases; J trimming: 4 bases; junction bases outside the gene matches: 3. This CDR3 region has 14 residues. Germline CDR1 MDHEN, CDR2 SYDVKM. The DNA of the CDR3 is TGTGCCAGCAATAGCGGGAGGGGGTACAATGAGCAGTTCTTC. Translation: CASNSGRGYNEQFF.

The chain recombines TRBV6-5 with TRBJ2-1; no clear D. Germline CDR1 reads MNHEY; CDR2 reads SVGAGI. This CDR3 comprises 11 residues. Trimming shortened V by 6 bases and J by 9 bases, and 9 bases separated the two germline ends. CDR3 amino acids: CASSDISEQFF. The CDR3 DNA follows: TGTGCCAGCAGCGACATTAGTGAGCAGTTCTTC.

V usage is TRBV19 and J usage is TRBJ2-7, with 12 bases fitting TRBD2. V lost 7 bases and J lost 3; bases outside the gene matches: 10. The CDR3 sequence is 16 residues long. Germline V gene lookup returns CDR1 LNHDA and CDR2 SQIVND (reference sequence). In nucleotides, the CDR3 is TGTGCCAGTAAGCCGACTAGCGGGAGTAGTATCTACGAGCAGTACTTC. Translation gives CASKPTSGSSIYEQYF.

The V call is TRBV27, the J call TRBJ1-6; D is unclear. This CDR3 has 12 amino acids. Germline CDR1 MNHEY, CDR2 SMNVEV (reference sequence). The ends were cut back, 5 bases at V and 13 bases at J, with 12 bases in the middle. CDR3 protein: CASSATLSPLHF. The CDR3 DNA is TGTGCCAGCAGTGCTACCCTCTCCCCCCTCCACTTT.

The chain uses TRBV4-1 and TRBJ2-5; 8 bases fit TRBD2. V dropped 3 bases and J dropped 6; count of bases not matched to a gene: 12. CDR3 length equals 16 residues. From germline, CDR1 is MGHRA and CDR2 YSYEKL. CDR3 coding DNA: TGCGCCAGCAGCCATCAACTGGCGGGAGGTTTAAAGACCCAGTACTTC. Translating it yields CASSHQLAGGLKTQYF.

This rearrangement joins TRBV5-1 to TRBJ2-2; D is undetermined. Germline V gene lookup returns CDR1 SGHRS and CDR2 YFSETQ. Deletions cut 6 bases from V and 1 base from J, with 13 bases between. This CDR3 contains 15 residues. DNA for the CDR3: TGCGCCAGCATTGACCTTCCCCTGAACACCGGGGAGCTGTTTTTT. Translating gives CASIDLPLNTGELFF.

The chain has TRBV18 and TRBJ2-7; D perhaps matches TRBD2 (6 bases). This CDR3 has 13 residues. The germline V gene encodes CDR1 KGHSH and CDR2 LQKENI. Deletions cut 2 bases from V and 7 bases from J, with 12 bases between. For the CDR3, the DNA is TGTGCCAGCTCACCAAACCCGGAGGGGGAGCAGTACTTC. It yields the protein CASSPNPEGEQYF.

This clone has only one observation. CDR3 coding DNA: TGCAGCGTTGGAACCCCCGGGACAGGGCTGACCTATGGCTACACCTTC. Translating gives CSVGTPGTGLTYGYTF. V and J are TRBV29-1 and TRBJ1-2; 9 bases are shared with TRBD1. The germline V gene has CDR1 SQVTM and CDR2 ANQGSEA. The CDR3 is 16 residues long. Trimming at V came to 4 bases and at J to 4 bases, leaving 13 bases not matched to a gene.

V and J are TRBV18 and TRBJ2-7; 10 bases map to TRBD1. Germline V gene data show CDR1 as KGHSH and CDR2 as LQKENI. The CDR3 consists of 16 residues. V trimming: 5 bases; J trimming: 4 bases; junction bases outside the gene matches: 11. CDR3 sequence: CASSSSSTGGLYEQYF. The CDR3 bases are TGTGCCAGCTCATCCTCCTCGACAGGGGGCTTGTACGAGCAGTACTTC.

V and J are TRBV29-1 and TRBJ2-1, with 13 bases fitting TRBD2. CDR1 and CDR2 from the germline V gene are SQVTM and ANQGSEA. This CDR3 region has 16 residues. V lost 1 base and J lost 1; bases outside the gene matches: 1. The CDR3: CSVEGLAGGSYNEQFF. CDR3 in DNA: TGCAGCGTTGAAGGACTAGCGGGAGGTTCCTACAATGAGCAGTTCTTC.